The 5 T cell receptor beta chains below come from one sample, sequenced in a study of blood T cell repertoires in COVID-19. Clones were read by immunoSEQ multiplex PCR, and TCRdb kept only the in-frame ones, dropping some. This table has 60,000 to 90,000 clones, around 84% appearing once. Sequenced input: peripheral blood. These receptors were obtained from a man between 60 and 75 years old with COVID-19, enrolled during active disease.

The CDR3 reads CASSLTGRQETQYF. The CDR3 region has the DNA TGTGCCAGCAGCCTTACAGGGAGACAAGAGACCCAGTACTTC. V gene TRBV4-2 combines with J gene TRBJ2-5, with D perhaps TRBD1 (6 bases). V lost 4 bases and J lost 2, with 11 bases in between. Germline lookup yields CDR1 LGHNA and CDR2 YNFKEQ. The length of the CDR3 is 14 residues.

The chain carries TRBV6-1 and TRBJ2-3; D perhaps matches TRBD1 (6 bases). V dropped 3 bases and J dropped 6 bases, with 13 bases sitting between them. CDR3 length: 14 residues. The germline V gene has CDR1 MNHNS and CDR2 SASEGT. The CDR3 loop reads CASSEVGAGDTQYF. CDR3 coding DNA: TGTGCCAGCAGTGAGGTGGGGGCTGGGGATACGCAGTATTTT.

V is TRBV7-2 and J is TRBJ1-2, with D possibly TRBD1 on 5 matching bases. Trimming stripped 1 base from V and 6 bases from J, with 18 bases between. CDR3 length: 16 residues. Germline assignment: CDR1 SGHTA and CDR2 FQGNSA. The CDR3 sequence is CASSLEGLVGIHGYTF. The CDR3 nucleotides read TGTGCCAGCAGCTTAGAGGGACTTGTAGGTATCCATGGCTACACCTTC.

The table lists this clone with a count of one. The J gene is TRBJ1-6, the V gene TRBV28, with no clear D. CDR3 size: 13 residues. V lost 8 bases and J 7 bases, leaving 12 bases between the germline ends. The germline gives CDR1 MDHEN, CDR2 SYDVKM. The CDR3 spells CASCTPGNSPLHF. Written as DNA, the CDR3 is TGTGCCAGCTGTACCCCCGGGAATTCACCCCTCCACTTT.

The CDR3 DNA reads TGTGCCAGCTCGCCGTTTCGGACTGAAGCTTTCTTT. This sequence encodes CASSPFRTEAFF. V and J are TRBV5-6 and TRBJ1-1; no definite D call. Trimming took 7 bases from V and 5 from J, leaving 12 bases between them. Germline CDR1 is SGHDT and CDR2 is YYEEEE. The CDR3 totals 12 residues. The whole variable domain, filled in from reference TRBV5-6 and TRBJ1-1, reads DAGVTQSPTHLIKTRGQQVTLRCSPKSGHDTVSWYQQALGQGPQFIFQYYEEEERQRGNFPDRFSGHQFPNYSSELNVNALLLGDSALYLCASSPFRTEAFFGQGTRLTVV.